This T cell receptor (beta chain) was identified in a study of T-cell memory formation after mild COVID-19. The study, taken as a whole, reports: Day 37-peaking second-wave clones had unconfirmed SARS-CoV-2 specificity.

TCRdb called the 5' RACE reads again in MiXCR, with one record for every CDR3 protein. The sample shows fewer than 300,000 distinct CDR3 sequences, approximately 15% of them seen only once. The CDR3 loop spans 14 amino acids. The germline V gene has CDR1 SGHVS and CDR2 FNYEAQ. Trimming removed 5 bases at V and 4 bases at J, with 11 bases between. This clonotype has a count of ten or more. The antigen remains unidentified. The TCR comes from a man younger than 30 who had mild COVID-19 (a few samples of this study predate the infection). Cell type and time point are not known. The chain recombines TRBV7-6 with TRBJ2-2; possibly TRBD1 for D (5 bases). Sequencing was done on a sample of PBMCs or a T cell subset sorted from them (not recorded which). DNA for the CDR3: TGTGCCAGCAGCGTCCGACAGTCCACCGGGGAGCTGTTTTTT. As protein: CASSVRQSTGELFF.